Listed here are 12 T cell receptor beta chains from one sample, sequenced in a study of cytomegalovirus exposure and HLA in healthy donors (dated by TCRdb to 2016 to 2017). The library was prepared using the immunoSEQ multiplex PCR assay. A mixture of 60 forward primers for TCR Vbeta segments and 13 reverse primers for TCR Jbeta segments was used in the multiplex PCR. The table was pulled from immuneACCESS by TCRdb, which kept in-frame rearrangements only. Such tables lose some clones; where checked, under half of the loss comes from unresolved V genes, and the rest has no known cause. Present in this sample are about 170,000 clones, around 86% of which were seen just once. The biggest ten clones account for less than 2.5% of the sample. Material for sequencing was PBMCs. The receptor source for this set is a male donor in good health and CMV-seronegative.

J is TRBJ1-1 and V is TRBV7-2, with D tentatively TRBD1 (5 bases). Germline V lookup: CDR1 SGHTA, CDR2 FQGNSA. V was clipped by 0 bases and J by 6 bases, with 11 bases between them. The length of the CDR3 is 14 residues. DNA for the CDR3: TGTGCCAGCAGCTTAGCAGGGGCGATTGCTGAAGCTTTCTTT. This encodes CASSLAGAIAEAFF.

The chain has TRBV5-4 and TRBJ2-2; D is possibly TRBD1 (5 bases). CDR1 SGHNT and CDR2 YYREEE come from the germline V gene (reference sequence). The V end was cut by 0 bases, the J end by 6 bases, with 9 bases between. The CDR3 runs 14 residues. The CDR3 DNA reads TGTGCCAGCAGCTTGGGGCAGGGCGCCGGGGAGCTGTTTTTT. Its protein product is CASSLGQGAGELFF.

This chain joins TRBV18 and TRBJ2-7; D is undetermined. Germline values: CDR1 KGHSH, CDR2 LQKENI. Trimming took 3 bases from V and 0 from J, leaving 9 bases between them. The CDR3 is 14 amino acids. The CDR3 region is CASSPTSHSYEQYF. The CDR3 coding sequence is TGTGCCAGCTCACCGACTTCTCACTCCTACGAGCAGTACTTC. The full variable domain, completed using reference TRBV18 and TRBJ2-7, is NAGVMQNPRHLVRRRGQEARLRCSPMKGHSHVYWYRQLPEEGLKFMVYLQKENIIDESGMPKERFSAEFPKEGPSILRIQQVVRGDSAAYFCASSPTSHSYEQYFGPGTRLTVT.

V usage is TRBV5-1 and J usage is TRBJ2-7, with TRBD1 matching over 9 bases. CDR3 length: 15 residues. V lost 4 bases and J lost 7; bases outside the gene matches: 12. Germline assignment: CDR1 SGHRS and CDR2 YFSETQ. Here the CDR3 DNA reads TGCGCCAGCAGCCTCGCCGGGACAGGGTTCGCGGAGCAGTACTTC. It is translated as CASSLAGTGFAEQYF.

The CDR3 sequence: CSAAGAGAFF. CDR3 coding DNA: TGCAGTGCTGCGGGGGCCGGAGCTTTCTTT. The rearrangement links TRBV20-1 to TRBJ1-1; a weak D match, TRBD1 (6 bases). Deletions cut 5 bases from V and 10 bases from J, with 11 bases between. Looked up from germline, CDR1 is DFQATT and CDR2 is SNEGSKA (reference sequence). The length of the CDR3 is 10 residues.

The DNA for the CDR3 is TGTGCCAGCAGTCAAAGAGGCGGAGGACGGATGAACACTGAAGCTTTCTTT. The encoded protein is CASSQRGGGRMNTEAFF. The chain links TRBV2 to TRBJ1-1; D is ambiguous. V was trimmed by 5 bases and J by 0 bases, leaving 19 bases between them. The germline V gene has CDR1 SNHLY and CDR2 FYNNEI. This CDR3 region has 17 residues.

The rearrangement links TRBV10-1 to TRBJ2-6, with a tentative D call TRBD2 (6 bases). The CDR3 contains 15 residues. Per the germline V gene, CDR1 is WNHNN and CDR2 is SYGVQD (reference sequence). V was pared by 4 bases and J by 3 bases, with 10 bases between. CDR3 amino acids: CASSASGLGANVLTF. In DNA form, the CDR3 reads TGCGCCAGCAGTGCCTCGGGACTTGGGGCCAACGTCCTGACTTTC.

The rearrangement uses TRBV18 and TRBJ1-5; no definite D call. The V end was cut by 1 base, the J end by 5 bases, with 6 bases between. The germline CDR1 and CDR2 sequences are KGHSH and LQKENI. CDR3 length: 13 amino acids. CDR3 protein: CASSPLTDQPQHF. For the CDR3, the DNA is TGTGCCAGCTCACCACTAACGGATCAGCCCCAGCATTTT.

The chain employs TRBV7-9 and TRBJ2-1; 9 bases map to TRBD2. V was pared by 7 bases and J by 8 bases, with 6 bases of the junction left unmatched. This CDR3 is built from 13 residues. The germline gives CDR1 SEHNR, CDR2 FQNEAQ (reference sequence). In DNA form, the CDR3 reads TGTGCCAGCACCTCTAGCGGGGTGGATGAGCAGTTCTTC. This encodes CASTSSGVDEQFF.

V and J are TRBV5-1 and TRBJ2-1, with 8 bases aligning to TRBD1. This CDR3 has 15 residues. Germline values: CDR1 SGHRS, CDR2 YFSETQ. V lost 5 bases and J lost 0; bases outside the gene matches: 4. CDR3 sequence: CASRSDRGSYNEQFF. CDR3 DNA: TGCGCCAGCAGATCTGACAGGGGCTCCTACAATGAGCAGTTCTTC. The whole variable domain, filled in from reference TRBV5-1 and TRBJ2-1, reads KAGVTQTPRYLIKTRGQQVTLSCSPISGHRSVSWYQQTPGQGLQFLFEYFSETQRNKGNFPGRFSGRQFSNSRSEMNVSTLELGDSALYLCASRSDRGSYNEQFFGPGTRLTVL.

V gene TRBV27 combines with J gene TRBJ1-4; D is perhaps TRBD1 (5 bases). This CDR3 is built from 14 residues. Germline CDR1 is MNHEY and CDR2 is SMNVEV (reference sequence). Trimming cost V 2 bases and J 7 bases, with 11 bases left between them. The CDR3 spells CASSLAGSFEKLFF. DNA for the CDR3: TGTGCCAGCAGTTTAGCAGGGTCCTTTGAAAAACTGTTTTTT.

The V call is TRBV19, the J call TRBJ1-3; weak D call: TRBD1 (6 bases). This CDR3 is built from 19 residues. The germline V gene encodes CDR1 LNHDA and CDR2 SQIVND (reference sequence). Trimming shortened V by 5 bases and J by 1 base, and 24 bases separated the two germline ends. This CDR3 reads CASSPRTIARGLSGNTIYF. The CDR3 DNA reads TGTGCCAGTAGTCCCCGGACGATAGCCAGGGGCCTGTCTGGAAACACCATATATTTT.